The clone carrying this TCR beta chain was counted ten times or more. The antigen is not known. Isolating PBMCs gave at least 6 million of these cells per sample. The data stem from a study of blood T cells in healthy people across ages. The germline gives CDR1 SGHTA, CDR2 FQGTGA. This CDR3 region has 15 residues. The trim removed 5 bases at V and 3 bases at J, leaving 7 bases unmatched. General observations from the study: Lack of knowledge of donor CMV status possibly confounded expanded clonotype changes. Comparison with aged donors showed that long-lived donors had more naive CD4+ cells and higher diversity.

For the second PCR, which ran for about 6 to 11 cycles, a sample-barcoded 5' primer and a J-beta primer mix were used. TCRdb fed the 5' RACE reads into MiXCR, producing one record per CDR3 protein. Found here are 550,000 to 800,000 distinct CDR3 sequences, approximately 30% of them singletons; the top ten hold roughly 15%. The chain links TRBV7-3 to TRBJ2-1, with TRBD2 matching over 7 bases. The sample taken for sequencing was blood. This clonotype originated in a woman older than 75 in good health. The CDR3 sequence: CASSEQGLVYNEQFF. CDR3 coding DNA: TGTGCCAGCAGCGAACAAGGACTAGTCTACAATGAGCAGTTCTTC.